The 15 T cell receptor beta chains presented below share a single source sample, sequenced in a study of blood T cell repertoires in COVID-19. The method was immunoSEQ multiplex PCR; TCRdb's version includes in-frame clones alone and lacks a portion of them. This table holds under 150,000 clones, roughly 88% found once. The sequencing sample was made of peripheral blood. These receptors all stem from a man aged 70 or older with active COVID-19.

The chain employs TRBV27 and TRBJ2-7; possible D gene TRBD1, 7 bases. The germline CDR1 and CDR2 sequences are MNHEY and SMNVEV (reference sequence). This CDR3 spans 13 amino acids. Deletions cut 5 bases from V and 2 bases from J, with 10 bases between. CDR3 bases: TGTGCCAGCAGTGCGGGGACAGCCTACGAGCAGTACTTC. Translated: CASSAGTAYEQYF.

The rearrangement links TRBV3-1 (or the pseudogene TRBV3-2) to TRBJ1-2; TRBD1 agrees at 8 bases. V lost 4 bases and J lost 4; bases outside the gene matches: 5. The germline V gene has CDR1 LGHDT and CDR2 YNNKEL (reference sequence). The CDR3 consists of 14 residues. CDR3 sequence reads: CASSLTGGSYGYTF. The CDR3, as DNA: TGTGCCAGCAGCCTTACAGGGGGGAGCTATGGCTACACCTTC.

The genes are TRBV6-5 and TRBJ2-3; D remains unclear. CDR3 length: 13 amino acids. V lost 8 bases and J 2 bases, leaving 11 bases between the germline ends. Germline loops: CDR1 MNHEY, CDR2 SVGAGI. The CDR3 reads CASRRDFTDTQYF. CDR3 DNA sequence: TGTGCCAGCCGTCGCGACTTCACAGATACGCAGTATTTT.

This chain uses TRBV6-5 with TRBJ2-3; weak D call: TRBD2 (6 bases). There are 15 residues in the CDR3. The V gene's germline CDR1 is MNHEY and CDR2 SVGAGI. V shed 6 bases and J shed 4 bases, with 17 bases lying between them. The CDR3 reads CASSKTRISPDTQYF. The CDR3 DNA follows: TGTGCCAGCAGCAAGACTAGGATATCCCCAGATACGCAGTATTTT.

This clone came up a few times. The V and J genes are TRBV3-1 (or the pseudogene TRBV3-2) and TRBJ2-1; maybe TRBD1 (5 bases). The V gene lost 1 base and the J gene lost 1 base, with 8 bases spanning the gap. The CDR3 totals 15 residues. Germline V gene sequence: CDR1 LGHDT, CDR2 YNNKEL (reference sequence). As DNA, the CDR3 is TGTGCCAGCAGCCAAGCAGGGTGGTCCTACAATGAGCAGTTCTTC. Protein: CASSQAGWSYNEQFF.

The chain combines TRBV20-1 with TRBJ1-3, with D unclear. CDR3 length: 11 amino acids. Germline V gives CDR1 DFQATT, CDR2 SNEGSKA (reference sequence). Trimming pared 5 bases from V and 6 bases from J, leaving 8 bases between. The CDR3 nucleotides are TGCAGTGCTCCCGTCCTAAACACCATATATTTT. Encoded protein: CSAPVLNTIYF.

The rearrangement uses TRBV5-6 and TRBJ1-3; 10 bases are a match to TRBD1. The V and J ends lost 4 bases and 2 bases, in that order; junction bases with no gene match: 6. This CDR3 has 16 amino acids. Germline values: CDR1 SGHDT, CDR2 YYEEEE. CDR3: CASSTGTGAPGNTIYF. CDR3 DNA: TGTGCCAGCAGCACCGGGACAGGGGCTCCTGGAAACACCATATATTTT.

This chain connects TRBV5-1 to TRBJ2-6; D is unclear. The CDR3 spans 15 residues. Germline CDR1 is SGHRS and CDR2 is YFSETQ. V was pared by 0 bases and J by 0 bases, with 4 bases between. This CDR3 reads CASSLAPSGANVLTF. CDR3 bases: TGCGCCAGCAGCTTGGCTCCCTCTGGGGCCAACGTCCTGACTTTC.

The J gene is TRBJ2-5, the V gene TRBV11-2; 15 bases are shared with TRBD2. This CDR3 region has 18 residues. The germline CDR1 and CDR2 sequences are SGHAT and FQNNGV. With V trimmed by 1 base and J by 4 bases, 7 bases remained unmatched. This CDR3 reads CASSLGTSGRGLRETQYF. In nucleotides, the CDR3 is TGTGCCAGCAGCTTAGGGACTAGCGGGAGGGGTCTTAGAGAGACCCAGTACTTC. The full variable domain, completed using reference TRBV11-2 and TRBJ2-5, is EAGVAQSPRYKIIEKRQSVAFWCNPISGHATLYWYQQILGQGPKLLIQFQNNGVVDDSQLPKDRFSAERLKGVDSTLKIQPAKLEDSAVYLCASSLGTSGRGLRETQYFGPGTRLLVL.

The chain combines TRBV6-5 with TRBJ1-4; no definite D call. In germline, CDR1 is MNHEY, CDR2 SVGAGI. Between the trimmed V and J ends, which lost 8 bases and 4 bases, there was a span of 5 bases. The CDR3 sequence is 11 residues long. CDR3 region: CASRLNEKLFF. The CDR3 DNA follows: TGTGCCAGCCGACTTAATGAAAAACTGTTTTTT.

The chain couples TRBV6-5 to TRBJ2-7; maybe TRBD1 (6 bases). This CDR3 is built from 14 residues. V was pared by 1 base and J by 3 bases, with 10 bases between. The germline CDR1 and CDR2 sequences are MNHEY and SVGAGI. The CDR3 DNA reads TGTGCCAGCAGTTACTTCGGACAGTTCTACGAGCAGTACTTC. Translating it yields CASSYFGQFYEQYF.

The chain carries TRBV4-1 and TRBJ2-3, with TRBD1 identical over 7 bases. The trim removed 5 bases at V and 4 bases at J, leaving 9 bases unmatched. This CDR3 is built from 15 residues. Germline CDR1 reads MGHRA; CDR2 reads YSYEKL. CDR3 sequence: CASSEVGTVADTQYF. The CDR3 DNA reads TGCGCCAGCAGCGAAGTTGGGACAGTAGCAGATACGCAGTATTTT.

The rearrangement uses TRBV7-2 and TRBJ2-2; 8 bases map to TRBD2. CDR3 length: 16 amino acids. V gave up 4 bases and J gave up 2 bases; unmatched junction bases: 6. CDR1 is SGHTA and CDR2 is FQGNSA in the germline V gene. DNA for the CDR3: TGTGCCAGCAGCTCTAAGGGACTAGTAAACACCGGGGAGCTGTTTTTT. Residues: CASSSKGLVNTGELFF.

V usage is TRBV19 and J usage is TRBJ2-5; D possibly corresponds to TRBD2 (6 bases). Germline CDR1 is LNHDA and CDR2 is SQIVND (reference sequence). This CDR3 spans 16 amino acids. V lost 6 bases and J 3 bases, leaving 20 bases between the germline ends. This CDR3 reads CASSPGLEGRKETQYF. The CDR3 bases are TGTGCCAGTAGCCCCGGACTTGAGGGGAGGAAAGAGACCCAGTACTTC.

J is TRBJ2-7 and V is TRBV19, with 8 bases that match TRBD2. There are 15 residues in the CDR3. The V gene end was trimmed by 5 bases and the J gene end by 2 bases; junction bases not matched to a gene: 8. CDR1 and CDR2 from the germline V gene are LNHDA and SQIVND (reference sequence). The CDR3 DNA follows: TGTGCCAGTAGTCCCGCGGCGGGAGGTACCTACGAGCAGTACTTC. Its protein is CASSPAAGGTYEQYF.